The rows below give T cell receptor beta chains drawn from one sample of a study of graft-versus-host responses after intestinal transplantation. Generated by immunoSEQ multiplex PCR, the TCRdb table keeps only in-frame clones and is missing some. The sample comprises approximately 8,200 clones, roughly 92% of which are singletons, and 2.1% rests with the top ten. The sample here was PBMCs, taken 11 days after intestinal transplantation. These receptors came from a human patient who received an intestinal transplant, so some T cells may come from the graft donor. CDR3s include the opening cysteine and the closing phenylalanine or tryptophan. Fields, in order: D gene, J gene, CDR3 length, V gene, clone size, CDR3 protein, CDR3 DNA. The D gene is left open where the match is weak. Only some rows state a clone size, as once, few, many or a class for expanded clones.

D gene: NA
J gene: TRBJ1-3
CDR3 length: 13
V gene: TRBV19
clone size: few
CDR3 protein: CASIGLSGNTIYF
CDR3 DNA: TGTGCCAGTATCGGGTTATCTGGAAACACCATATATTTT

D gene: TRBD1
J gene: TRBJ2-7
CDR3 length: 15
V gene: TRBV7-9
clone size: NA
CDR3 protein: CASSPRTGTDYEQYF
CDR3 DNA: TGTGCCAGCAGCCCGCGGACCGGGACAGACTACGAGCAGTACTTC

D gene: NA
J gene: TRBJ2-1
CDR3 length: 14
V gene: TRBV4-3
clone size: NA
CDR3 protein: CASSQGTSYNEQFF
CDR3 DNA: TGCGCCAGCAGCCAGGGGACTTCCTACAATGAGCAGTTCTTC

D gene: TRBD2
J gene: TRBJ2-3
CDR3 length: 17
V gene: TRBV27
clone size: NA
CDR3 protein: CASSLFQTSRSTDTQYF
CDR3 DNA: TGTGCCAGCAGTTTATTCCAGACTAGCAGGAGCACAGATACGCAGTATTTT

D gene: NA
J gene: TRBJ2-4
CDR3 length: 17
V gene: TRBV21-1
clone size: NA
CDR3 protein: CASRAAVATQRKNIQYF
CDR3 DNA: TGTGCCAGCAGGGCCGCTGTAGCTACGCAAAGAAAAAACATTCAGTACTTC

D gene: TRBD1
J gene: TRBJ2-7
CDR3 length: 16
V gene: TRBV9
clone size: NA
CDR3 protein: CASSLQPQDRAYEQYF
CDR3 DNA: TGTGCCAGCAGCCTGCAGCCCCAAGACAGGGCCTACGAGCAGTACTTC

D gene: TRBD1
J gene: TRBJ2-4
CDR3 length: 19
V gene: TRBV6-1
clone size: NA
CDR3 protein: CASSEGPGGVGQKRDIQYF
CDR3 DNA: TGTGCCAGCAGTGAGGGGCCAGGGGGCGTGGGGCAAAAAAGGGACATTCAGTACTTC

D gene: NA
J gene: TRBJ1-5
CDR3 length: 16
V gene: TRBV4-2
clone size: NA
CDR3 protein: CASSQEGGQLNQPQHF
CDR3 DNA: TGTGCCAGCAGCCAAGAGGGCGGACAGTTAAATCAGCCCCAGCATTTT

D gene: TRBD1
J gene: TRBJ2-3
CDR3 length: 16
V gene: TRBV6-5
clone size: NA
CDR3 protein: CASSSYPDRDQDTQYF
CDR3 DNA: TGTGCCAGCAGTTCTTACCCCGACAGGGATCAAGATACGCAGTATTTT

D gene: TRBD1
J gene: TRBJ1-5
CDR3 length: 12
V gene: TRBV28
clone size: NA
CDR3 protein: CASRTGSQPQHF
CDR3 DNA: TGTGCCAGCAGGACAGGGTCTCAGCCCCAGCATTTT

D gene: TRBD1
J gene: TRBJ1-5
CDR3 length: 15
V gene: TRBV28
clone size: NA
CDR3 protein: CASSVDRGLVQPQHF
CDR3 DNA: TGTGCCAGCAGCGTAGACAGGGGGCTTGTTCAGCCCCAGCATTTT

D gene: NA
J gene: TRBJ1-1
CDR3 length: 15
V gene: TRBV5-4
clone size: NA
CDR3 protein: CASSLEATGNTEAFF
CDR3 DNA: TGTGCCAGCAGCTTGGAGGCCACGGGGAACACTGAAGCTTTCTTT

D gene: TRBD2
J gene: TRBJ2-5
CDR3 length: 14
V gene: TRBV29-1
clone size: NA
CDR3 protein: CSVGGGDYWETQYF
CDR3 DNA: TGCAGCGTTGGAGGCGGGGACTACTGGGAGACCCAGTACTTC

D gene: NA
J gene: TRBJ2-3
CDR3 length: 15
V gene: TRBV29-1
clone size: once
CDR3 protein: CSVEGGTRGTDTQYF
CDR3 DNA: TGCAGCGTTGAAGGGGGGACAAGGGGCACAGATACGCAGTATTTT

D gene: TRBD1
J gene: TRBJ1-4
CDR3 length: 16
V gene: TRBV28
clone size: NA
CDR3 protein: CASSLSSGQGNEKLFF
CDR3 DNA: TGTGCCAGCAGTTTGAGTTCTGGACAGGGAAATGAAAAACTGTTTTTT

D gene: TRBD1
J gene: TRBJ2-2
CDR3 length: 17
V gene: TRBV4-2
clone size: NA
CDR3 protein: CASSQDPGTGYTGELFF
CDR3 DNA: TGTGCCAGCAGCCAAGATCCCGGGACAGGGTACACCGGGGAGCTGTTTTTT

D gene: NA
J gene: TRBJ1-1
CDR3 length: 13
V gene: TRBV4-1
clone size: NA
CDR3 protein: CASSLTENTEAFF
CDR3 DNA: TGCGCCAGCAGCCTAACAGAGAACACTGAAGCTTTCTTT

D gene: TRBD1
J gene: TRBJ1-1
CDR3 length: 14
V gene: TRBV7-9
clone size: NA
CDR3 protein: CASSPDRVNTEAFF
CDR3 DNA: TGTGCCAGCAGCCCGGACAGGGTGAACACTGAAGCTTTCTTT

D gene: TRBD1
J gene: TRBJ1-2
CDR3 length: 16
V gene: TRBV5-6
clone size: NA
CDR3 protein: CASSLGASDRDGGYTF
CDR3 DNA: TGTGCCAGCAGCTTGGGGGCTTCGGACAGGGACGGGGGCTACACCTTC

D gene: NA
J gene: TRBJ2-7
CDR3 length: 14
V gene: TRBV5-6
clone size: NA
CDR3 protein: CASSPQGRVYEQYF
CDR3 DNA: TGTGCCAGCAGCCCCCAGGGGCGAGTCTACGAGCAGTACTTC

D gene: TRBD1
J gene: TRBJ1-5
CDR3 length: 15
V gene: TRBV28
clone size: NA
CDR3 protein: CASRGQGGSNQPQHF
CDR3 DNA: TGTGCCAGCAGAGGCCAGGGGGGCAGCAATCAGCCCCAGCATTTT

D gene: TRBD1
J gene: TRBJ1-2
CDR3 length: 14
V gene: TRBV29-1
clone size: NA
CDR3 protein: CSVEGTDSRYGYTF
CDR3 DNA: TGCAGCGTTGAGGGGACAGACTCTCGCTATGGCTACACCTTC

D gene: TRBD2
J gene: TRBJ2-3
CDR3 length: 15
V gene: TRBV13
clone size: NA
CDR3 protein: CASRDSGGSTDTQYF
CDR3 DNA: TGTGCCAGCAGGGACTCCGGGGGGAGCACAGATACGCAGTATTTT

D gene: TRBD2
J gene: TRBJ2-1
CDR3 length: 14
V gene: TRBV16
clone size: NA
CDR3 protein: CASTWTSRGNEQFF
CDR3 DNA: TGTGCCAGCACCTGGACTAGCCGGGGGAATGAGCAGTTCTTC

D gene: NA
J gene: TRBJ1-1
CDR3 length: 13
V gene: TRBV28
clone size: once
CDR3 protein: CASSLLTEAEAFF
CDR3 DNA: TGTGCCAGCAGTTTATTGACAGAGGCTGAAGCTTTCTTT

D gene: TRBD2
J gene: TRBJ2-7
CDR3 length: 15
V gene: TRBV6-1
clone size: NA
CDR3 protein: CASSELAGGSYEQYF
CDR3 DNA: TGTGCCAGCAGTGAACTAGCGGGGGGCTCCTACGAGCAGTACTTC

D gene: NA
J gene: TRBJ1-1
CDR3 length: 12
V gene: TRBV5-4
clone size: NA
CDR3 protein: CASSFGGTEAFF
CDR3 DNA: TGTGCCAGCAGCTTTGGCGGGACTGAAGCTTTCTTT

D gene: TRBD2
J gene: TRBJ2-7
CDR3 length: 17
V gene: TRBV5-4
clone size: NA
CDR3 protein: CASSLRGLAAPYGEQYF
CDR3 DNA: TGTGCCAGCAGCTTGAGGGGACTAGCGGCCCCCTACGGAGAGCAGTACTTC

D gene: NA
J gene: TRBJ1-3
CDR3 length: 15
V gene: TRBV10-2
clone size: NA
CDR3 protein: CASTHRGGTGNTIYF
CDR3 DNA: TGCGCCAGCACCCACCGGGGGGGTACTGGAAACACCATATATTTT

D gene: TRBD1
J gene: TRBJ2-1
CDR3 length: 14
V gene: TRBV28
clone size: NA
CDR3 protein: CASSWRTGGNEQFF
CDR3 DNA: TGTGCCAGCAGTTGGCGGACAGGGGGCAATGAGCAGTTCTTC

D gene: TRBD2
J gene: TRBJ2-7
CDR3 length: 14
V gene: TRBV5-1
clone size: NA
CDR3 protein: CASGLAGGGYEQYF
CDR3 DNA: TGCGCCAGCGGCCTAGCGGGAGGGGGTTACGAGCAGTACTTC

D gene: TRBD2
J gene: TRBJ2-3
CDR3 length: 14
V gene: TRBV27
clone size: NA
CDR3 protein: CASRLRGSTDTQYF
CDR3 DNA: TGTGCCAGCAGGCTGCGGGGGAGCACAGATACGCAGTATTTT

D gene: TRBD2
J gene: TRBJ2-1
CDR3 length: 11
V gene: TRBV7-9
clone size: NA
CDR3 protein: CASSLLFLAVF
CDR3 DNA: TGTGCCAGCAGCTTATTATTTCTAGCGGTCTTC

D gene: NA
J gene: TRBJ1-6
CDR3 length: 14
V gene: TRBV19
clone size: NA
CDR3 protein: CASSGPPLNSPLHF
CDR3 DNA: TGTGCCAGTAGTGGCCCCCCCCTGAATTCACCCCTCCACTTT

D gene: NA
J gene: TRBJ1-4
CDR3 length: 15
V gene: TRBV15
clone size: NA
CDR3 protein: CATSREGLGNEKLFF
CDR3 DNA: TGTGCCACCAGCAGGGAGGGATTGGGTAATGAAAAACTGTTTTTT

D gene: TRBD1
J gene: TRBJ1-6
CDR3 length: 14
V gene: TRBV6-5
clone size: NA
CDR3 protein: CASSRGTGLSPLHF
CDR3 DNA: TGTGCCAGCAGTCGCGGGACAGGGTTATCACCCCTCCACTTT